Detailed here is one TCR beta chain. Its antigen is as yet unknown. Sequenced by immunoSEQ multiplex PCR; TCRdb stores in-frame clones only, minus some. Of 140,000 to 150,000 clones in the sample, about 93% were seen once. The data are from a study of T cell responses to AZD1222 COVID-19 vaccine. Study-level background: Investigators merged groups given second doses at roughly 4 or roughly 12 weeks.

General study findings and limits: Repertoires were collected only later (after the peak T cell response had occurred). Baseline seropositivity occurred in only a handful of AZD1222 recipients.

This CDR3 spans 13 amino acids. Trimming left V 4 bases short and J 6 bases short, with 9 bases between. Germline V gene sequence: CDR1 LNHDA, CDR2 SQIVND (reference sequence). The chain couples TRBV19 to TRBJ2-2; D gene ambiguous. This specimen consisted of peripheral blood, obtained on day 0 of AZD1222 vaccination. The TCR sequence derives from an adult in good health. CDR3 DNA sequence: TGTGCCAGTAGTAACCGGTGGGCCGGGGAGCTGTTTTTT. Its translation is CASSNRWAGELFF.